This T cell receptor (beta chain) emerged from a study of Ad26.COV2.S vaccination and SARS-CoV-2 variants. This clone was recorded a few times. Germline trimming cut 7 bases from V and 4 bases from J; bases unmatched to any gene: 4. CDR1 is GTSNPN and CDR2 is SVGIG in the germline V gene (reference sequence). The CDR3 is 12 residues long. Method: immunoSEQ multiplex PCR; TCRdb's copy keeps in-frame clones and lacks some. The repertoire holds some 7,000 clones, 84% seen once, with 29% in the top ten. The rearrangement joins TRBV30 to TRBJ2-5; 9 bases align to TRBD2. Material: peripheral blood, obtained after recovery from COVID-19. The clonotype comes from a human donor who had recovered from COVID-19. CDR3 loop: CASLAGIETQYF. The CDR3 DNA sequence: TGTGCCTCCCTAGCGGGAATAGAGACCCAGTACTTC.